This T cell receptor beta chain was captured in a study of T cell clones after liver transplantation. Study background: Subjects received no induction therapy and standard immunosuppression until randomization at 12-24 months post-transplant. Samples came pre-transplant, pre-randomization before withdrawal, and post-randomization after withdrawal ended. General observations from the study: Graft donor-reactive T cells possibly entered the graft instead of undergoing deletion. Post-transplant, graft-donor-reactive CD4 TCRbeta sequences in blood dropped significantly in most of the 8 subjects.

This table comes from immunoSEQ multiplex PCR, and its TCRdb copy is limited to in-frame clones, with some not included. This table holds fewer than 7,000 clones, about 84% found once. In its sample, this clone is medium-sized. Its antigen is not known. V gave up 4 bases and J gave up 2 bases; unmatched junction bases: 7. The germline V gene encodes CDR1 MGHRA and CDR2 YSYEKL. The CDR3 has 15 amino acids. The TCR was taken from a human donor who received a liver transplant. This sample comprised CD8+ T cells from blood, obtained before liver transplant. J is TRBJ2-7 and V is TRBV4-1; TRBD2 agrees at 8 bases. The CDR3 DNA follows: TGCGCCAGCAGCCTGGAGCGGGGGAAAACCTACGAGCAGTACTTC. Amino acids: CASSLERGKTYEQYF.